The 5 T cell receptor beta chains below all came from one sample that was sequenced in a study of breast tumors, draining lymph nodes, adjacent tissues. TCRdb reprocessed the multiplex PCR reads with MiXCR, giving one entry per CDR3 protein. The data show approximately 21,000 distinct CDR3 sequences, 40% to 45% seen once. Material for sequencing was breast tumor tissue. These receptors all stem from a female donor with breast cancer. Some clones in this sample may be carry-over from other donors' samples.

The V call is TRBV7-8, the J call TRBJ2-2; D remains unclear. In germline, CDR1 is SGHVS, CDR2 FQNEAQ. The CDR3 totals 13 residues. Between the trimmed V and J ends, which lost 5 bases and 1 base, there was a span of 5 bases. The chain's CDR3 is CASSVKNTGELFF. In DNA form, the CDR3 reads TGTGCCAGCAGCGTAAAGAACACCGGGGAGCTGTTTTTT.

The chain links TRBV28 to TRBJ1-6; no reliable D call. V gave up 2 bases and J gave up 4 bases, with 9 bases separating them. The CDR3 is 15 residues long. Germline lookup yields CDR1 MDHEN and CDR2 SYDVKM. CDR3 region: CASSLVQSYNSPLHF. As DNA, the CDR3 is TGTGCCAGCAGTTTAGTACAGTCATATAATTCACCCCTCCACTTT.

As for this clonotype: Germline and junction disagree at one end, which may indicate a read error. The chain is built from TRBV27 and TRBJ2-7; D gene uncertain. The V gene's germline CDR1 is MNHEY and CDR2 SMNVEV (reference sequence). This CDR3 has 11 residues. The CDR3 region is CASTFGYDQYF. The CDR3 nucleotides read TGTGCCAGCACTTTCGGGTACGATCAGTACTTC.

This clonotype was counted at least ten times. The chain employs TRBV30 and TRBJ1-6; maybe TRBD1 (5 bases). Per the germline V gene, CDR1 is GTSNPN and CDR2 is SVGIG (reference sequence). This CDR3 is built from 14 residues. V lost 3 bases to trimming and J lost 6 bases, with 12 bases between them. For the CDR3, the DNA is TGTGCCTGGAGGCCCCAGGGTGGTAATTCACCCCTCCACTTT. Translated, it gives CAWRPQGGNSPLHF.

The J gene is TRBJ2-7, the V gene TRBV20-1; 10 bases align to TRBD1. The CDR3 contains 13 residues. CDR1 DFQATT and CDR2 SNEGSKA come from the germline V gene (reference sequence). The V segment lost 3 bases and the J segment 13 bases; nucleotides outside the gene matches: 12. For the CDR3, the DNA is TGCAGTGCTAGGAAGACAGGGGGCTTTCTTCCATACTTC. Protein product: CSARKTGGFLPYF.